This T cell receptor beta chain was captured by sequencing in a study of immune evolution from preneoplasia to lung adenocarcinoma. For this clone: Its target is unknown. Other nucleotide sequences in the sample specify the same CDR3.

The table came from immunoSEQ multiplex PCR; TCRdb's copy has only in-frame clones and leaves some out. The sample comprises tens of thousands of clones, less than 85% of which are singletons, and around 5% rests with the top ten. Findings and limits, study-wide: Normal lung had the highest top T cell clone frequencies.

CDR3 length equals 15 residues. Sequencing input: FFPE invasive lung adenocarcinoma tissue. The V and J genes are TRBV7-5 and TRBJ2-7; the tabulated D call, TRBD1, remains unverified against the DNA. TRBV7-5 corresponds to a pseudogene. This TCR was sampled from a person aged 55-75 years with lung adenocarcinoma. CDR3 in amino acids: CARSPIRDRPYEQYF. In DNA form, the CDR3 reads TGTGCCAGAAGCCCGATCCGGGACAGACCTTACGAGCAATACTTC.